This T cell receptor (beta chain) was documented in a study of graft-versus-host responses after intestinal transplantation. Sequencing was performed with immunoSEQ multiplex PCR; in TCRdb, only in-frame clones are kept and a portion is missing. The sample lists some 44,000 clones; about 95% were seen once. The ends were cut back, 1 base at V and 4 bases at J, with 10 bases in the middle. CDR3 length: 15 amino acids. Germline lookup yields CDR1 SEHNR and CDR2 FQNEAQ (reference sequence). This receptor was obtained from a human patient who received an intestinal transplant, so some T cells may come from the graft donor. The gene calls are TRBV7-9 and TRBJ1-4; the D gene is possibly TRBD1 (5 bases). This specimen was PBMCs, taken about 11 months after intestinal transplant. Here the CDR3 DNA reads TGTGCCAGCAGCTTAGGGGCAGGGTTTAATGAAAAACTGTTTTTT. Its translation is CASSLGAGFNEKLFF.